The rows below give T cell receptor beta chains drawn from one sample of a study of cytotoxic CD8 clonotypes in ibrutinib-treated CLL. Here immunoSEQ multiplex PCR was the method, and the copy in TCRdb shows in-frame clones only, minus some. This sample has approximately 46,000 clones; about 70% occur once, and the top ten carry less than 15%. The sample was PBMCs, taken after 12 months of ibrutinib treatment. Receptor source: a human donor with chronic lymphocytic leukemia. The CDR3 runs from the conserved cysteine through the conserved F or W. Each record gives: D gene, clone size, V gene, J gene, CDR3 DNA, CDR3 protein. The D gene is left open where the match is weak. Clone size is given for some rows only: seen once, a few or many times, or a class if the clone is expanded.

D gene: TRBD2; clone size: -; V gene: TRBV4-3; J gene: TRBJ2-7; CDR3 DNA: TGCGCCAGCAGCACCAGACTAGCGGGCCCCTTCTCCTACGAGCAGTACTTC; CDR3 protein: CASSTRLAGPFSYEQYF
D gene: TRBD1; clone size: few; V gene: TRBV27; J gene: TRBJ2-7; CDR3 DNA: TGTGCCAGCAGAACTACCCCGGGACAGACCTACGAGCAGTACTTC; CDR3 protein: CASRTTPGQTYEQYF
D gene: -; clone size: -; V gene: TRBV4-1; J gene: TRBJ2-6; CDR3 DNA: TGCGCCAGCAGCCTCCTGACCGGCCCTGGGGCCAACGTCCTGACTTTC; CDR3 protein: CASSLLTGPGANVLTF
D gene: TRBD1; clone size: -; V gene: TRBV9; J gene: TRBJ1-2; CDR3 DNA: TGTGCCAGCAGCGCGCCCGGGACAGAGGGGGGCTACACCTTC; CDR3 protein: CASSAPGTEGGYTF
D gene: TRBD1; clone size: few; V gene: TRBV5-4; J gene: TRBJ1-2; CDR3 DNA: TGTGCCAGCAGCACTACAGGGGGGTTTGGTAACTATGGCTACACCTTC; CDR3 protein: CASSTTGGFGNYGYTF
D gene: -; clone size: -; V gene: TRBV2; J gene: TRBJ1-5; CDR3 DNA: TGTGCCAGCAGTGAGGGAAGCCCCGGCCAGCCCCAGCATTTT; CDR3 protein: CASSEGSPGQPQHF
D gene: -; clone size: once; V gene: TRBV7-2; J gene: TRBJ2-1; CDR3 DNA: TGTGCCAGCAGCTTAGCCCCTAGGAACAATGAGCAGTTCTTC; CDR3 protein: CASSLAPRNNEQFF
D gene: TRBD1; clone size: -; V gene: TRBV9; J gene: TRBJ2-3; CDR3 DNA: TGTGCCAGCAGTGTAACCGGGACAGACACAGATACGCAGTATTTT; CDR3 protein: CASSVTGTDTDTQYF
D gene: TRBD2; clone size: -; V gene: TRBV19; J gene: TRBJ2-7; CDR3 DNA: TGTGCCAGTACGGGGACTAGCTCCGGGGCGAGGAGCGAGCAGTACTTC; CDR3 protein: CASTGTSSGARSEQYF
D gene: TRBD1; clone size: -; V gene: TRBV5-1; J gene: TRBJ1-5; CDR3 DNA: TGCGCCAGCAGCGCTGGGACAGACCCTAATCAGCCCCAGCATTTT; CDR3 protein: CASSAGTDPNQPQHF
D gene: -; clone size: -; V gene: TRBV29-1; J gene: TRBJ1-3; CDR3 DNA: TGCAGCGTTGAAATCTCTGGAAACACCATATATTTT; CDR3 protein: CSVEISGNTIYF
D gene: TRBD2; clone size: -; V gene: TRBV19; J gene: TRBJ2-3; CDR3 DNA: TGTGCCAGTAGTATACTACAAGCGGGAGATCAAGATACGCAGTATTTT; CDR3 protein: CASSILQAGDQDTQYF
D gene: TRBD2; clone size: -; V gene: TRBV19; J gene: TRBJ2-3; CDR3 DNA: TGTGCCAGTAGTAAAACTAGCGGGAGAACAGATACGCAGTATTTT; CDR3 protein: CASSKTSGRTDTQYF
D gene: -; clone size: -; V gene: TRBV28; J gene: TRBJ2-5; CDR3 DNA: TGTGCCAGCAGCTCCCAGAAATGGGGCGAATACCAAGAGACCCAGTACTTC; CDR3 protein: CASSSQKWGEYQETQYF
D gene: -; clone size: -; V gene: TRBV15; J gene: TRBJ2-1; CDR3 DNA: TGTGCCACCAGCAGAGATGGGGGGTCCTACAATGAGCAGTTCTTC; CDR3 protein: CATSRDGGSYNEQFF
D gene: -; clone size: -; V gene: TRBV19; J gene: TRBJ2-2; CDR3 DNA: TGTGCCAGTAGTACGCAGGGGCTAAACACCGGGGAGCTGTTTTTT; CDR3 protein: CASSTQGLNTGELFF
D gene: -; clone size: -; V gene: TRBV11-3; J gene: TRBJ2-2; CDR3 DNA: TGTGCCAGCAGCTTAGTCAGCCCCGGGGAGCTGTTTTTT; CDR3 protein: CASSLVSPGELFF
D gene: TRBD2; clone size: -; V gene: TRBV6-6; J gene: TRBJ2-3; CDR3 DNA: TGTGCCAGCAGCACGGGGGGAGATACGCAGTATTTT; CDR3 protein: CASSTGGDTQYF
D gene: -; clone size: -; V gene: TRBV7-2; J gene: TRBJ1-2; CDR3 DNA: TGTGCCAGCAGCTTAGTTCAGTCACCGGCCTATGGCTACACCTTC; CDR3 protein: CASSLVQSPAYGYTF
D gene: -; clone size: -; V gene: TRBV28; J gene: TRBJ1-2; CDR3 DNA: TGTGCCAGCAATCTAGGACGGAGTTATGGCTACACCTTC; CDR3 protein: CASNLGRSYGYTF
D gene: TRBD1; clone size: -; V gene: TRBV6-6; J gene: TRBJ1-1; CDR3 DNA: TGTGCCAGCAGTTACAACAGGGGGCGCGTCACTGAAGCTTTCTTT; CDR3 protein: CASSYNRGRVTEAFF
D gene: TRBD2; clone size: -; V gene: TRBV7-8; J gene: TRBJ2-3; CDR3 DNA: TGTGCCAGCAGCTTATACCCCCGGGGAGCGGGAGGATCAGATACGCAGTATTTT; CDR3 protein: CASSLYPRGAGGSDTQYF
D gene: TRBD1; clone size: -; V gene: TRBV10-1; J gene: TRBJ2-5; CDR3 DNA: TGCGCCAGCAGTGTTTTTACAGGGGGCGTCGAGACCCAGTACTTC; CDR3 protein: CASSVFTGGVETQYF
D gene: -; clone size: -; V gene: TRBV7-6; J gene: TRBJ2-5; CDR3 DNA: TGTGCCAGCAGCTTAGCGTCACAGGGAGGGGGGGAGACCCAGTACTTC; CDR3 protein: CASSLASQGGGETQYF
D gene: -; clone size: -; V gene: TRBV5-5; J gene: TRBJ2-7; CDR3 DNA: TGTGCCAGCAGCTTGAGTGTACAGTCCTCCTACGAGCAGTACTTC; CDR3 protein: CASSLSVQSSYEQYF
D gene: TRBD2; clone size: -; V gene: TRBV6-5; J gene: TRBJ2-2; CDR3 DNA: TGTGCCAGCAGCGGACTAGCGGACACCGGGGAGCTGTTTTTT; CDR3 protein: CASSGLADTGELFF
D gene: -; clone size: few; V gene: TRBV6-5; J gene: TRBJ1-2; CDR3 DNA: TGTGCCAGCAGTTTCACAGCGTGGGGATCAGGTCATGGCTACACCTTC; CDR3 protein: CASSFTAWGSGHGYTF
D gene: TRBD1; clone size: once; V gene: TRBV5-1; J gene: TRBJ1-1; CDR3 DNA: TGCGCCAGCAGCCCTCAGGACAGGGGGAGGACTGAAGCTTTCTTT; CDR3 protein: CASSPQDRGRTEAFF
D gene: -; clone size: few; V gene: TRBV25-1; J gene: TRBJ2-2; CDR3 DNA: TGTGCCAGCAGTGAAGTTGGGATCGGGGAGCTGTTTTTT; CDR3 protein: CASSEVGIGELFF
D gene: -; clone size: few; V gene: TRBV4-1; J gene: TRBJ2-5; CDR3 DNA: TGCGCCAGCAGCCAAGTCGGGGGGCGGCAAGAGACCCAGTACTTC; CDR3 protein: CASSQVGGRQETQYF
D gene: -; clone size: -; V gene: TRBV16; J gene: TRBJ1-5; CDR3 DNA: TGTGCCAGCAGCCAATCGCCGGGGGCGGGTAATCAGCCCCAGCATTTT; CDR3 protein: CASSQSPGAGNQPQHF
D gene: -; clone size: few; V gene: TRBV12-2; J gene: TRBJ2-2; CDR3 DNA: TGTGCAAGTCGCTTAAGCGGGAAGAACACCGGGGAGCTGTTTTTT; CDR3 protein: CASRLSGKNTGELFF
D gene: TRBD1; clone size: few; V gene: TRBV2; J gene: TRBJ1-1; CDR3 DNA: TGTGCCAGCAGGGGACAGGGGGCCGACCATGAAGCTTTCTTT; CDR3 protein: CASRGQGADHEAFF
D gene: TRBD1; clone size: -; V gene: TRBV28; J gene: TRBJ2-7; CDR3 DNA: TGTGCCAGCAGTTTACAGGGGGAACACGAGCAGTACTTC; CDR3 protein: CASSLQGEHEQYF
D gene: TRBD1; clone size: once; V gene: TRBV7-8; J gene: TRBJ1-2; CDR3 DNA: TGTGCCAGCAGCTTAGTCGCCCGGGACAGGGCAGACTATGGCTACACCTTC; CDR3 protein: CASSLVARDRADYGYTF
D gene: -; clone size: -; V gene: TRBV28; J gene: TRBJ1-2; CDR3 DNA: TGTGCCAGCACCCCCTTTGAAAACTATGGCTACACCTTC; CDR3 protein: CASTPFENYGYTF
D gene: -; clone size: -; V gene: TRBV14; J gene: TRBJ2-1; CDR3 DNA: TGTGCCAGCAGTTATAGGGAGGGGACACACAATGAGCAGTTCTTC; CDR3 protein: CASSYREGTHNEQFF
D gene: TRBD1; clone size: -; V gene: TRBV11-2; J gene: TRBJ1-1; CDR3 DNA: TGTGCCAGCAGCTTAGTAGGGGGCGATGAAGCTTTCTTT; CDR3 protein: CASSLVGGDEAFF
D gene: -; clone size: -; V gene: TRBV7-2; J gene: TRBJ1-2; CDR3 DNA: TGTGCCAGCAGCTTACAGGGGATTAACTATGGCTACACCTTC; CDR3 protein: CASSLQGINYGYTF
D gene: -; clone size: -; V gene: TRBV10-3; J gene: TRBJ2-7; CDR3 DNA: TGTGCCATCAGTGAGTTGACAGCCCCCTTTCGCGAGCAGTACTTC; CDR3 protein: CAISELTAPFREQYF
D gene: -; clone size: -; V gene: TRBV7-3; J gene: TRBJ2-7; CDR3 DNA: TGTGCCAGCAGCTTATCCGCCACCTACGAGCAGTACTTC; CDR3 protein: CASSLSATYEQYF
D gene: TRBD1; clone size: -; V gene: TRBV11-3; J gene: TRBJ2-3; CDR3 DNA: TGTGCCAGCAGCCGGGACAGGAAGACAGATACGCAGTATTTT; CDR3 protein: CASSRDRKTDTQYF
D gene: -; clone size: -; V gene: TRBV2; J gene: TRBJ2-5; CDR3 DNA: TGTGCCAGCAGTGATATTACAGTAGAGACCCAGTACTTC; CDR3 protein: CASSDITVETQYF
D gene: -; clone size: -; V gene: TRBV7-9; J gene: TRBJ2-7; CDR3 DNA: TGTGCCAGCAGCTTGGGTGGCGTCTCCTACGAGCAGTACTTC; CDR3 protein: CASSLGGVSYEQYF
D gene: -; clone size: -; V gene: TRBV7-2; J gene: TRBJ1-1; CDR3 DNA: TGTGCCAGCAGCTTATTTGCGAACACTGAAGCTTTCTTT; CDR3 protein: CASSLFANTEAFF
D gene: -; clone size: -; V gene: TRBV27; J gene: TRBJ2-4; CDR3 DNA: TGTGCCAGCGCCTTTTTGGAGGGGGGCAAAAACATTCAGTACTTC; CDR3 protein: CASAFLEGGKNIQYF
D gene: -; clone size: -; V gene: TRBV10-3; J gene: TRBJ1-1; CDR3 DNA: TGTGCCATCAGACGAGGGGGGGTGAACACTGAAGCTTTCTTT; CDR3 protein: CAIRRGGVNTEAFF
D gene: -; clone size: -; V gene: TRBV18; J gene: TRBJ1-1; CDR3 DNA: TGTGCCAGCTCACCAAACCGGGACACCAACACTGAAGCTTTCTTT; CDR3 protein: CASSPNRDTNTEAFF
D gene: -; clone size: -; V gene: TRBV18; J gene: TRBJ2-3; CDR3 DNA: TGTGCCAGCTCCCCCGGAGGCTCACCTACAGATACGCAGTATTTT; CDR3 protein: CASSPGGSPTDTQYF
D gene: -; clone size: -; V gene: TRBV27; J gene: TRBJ1-4; CDR3 DNA: TGTGCCAGCACGCAGGAAAAAAAGGATAGTGAAAAACTGTTTTTT; CDR3 protein: CASTQEKKDSEKLFF
D gene: -; clone size: -; V gene: TRBV7-9; J gene: TRBJ2-5; CDR3 DNA: TGTGCCAGCAGCCAACAGGGTCAAGAGACCCAGTACTTC; CDR3 protein: CASSQQGQETQYF
D gene: TRBD2; clone size: -; V gene: TRBV7-2; J gene: TRBJ2-1; CDR3 DNA: TGTGCCAGCAGTTCTAGCGGGGCAAGCTCCTACAATGAGCAGTTCTTC; CDR3 protein: CASSSSGASSYNEQFF
D gene: -; clone size: few; V gene: TRBV5-6; J gene: TRBJ1-4; CDR3 DNA: TGTGCCAGCAGCCCAGCCGGCGCTGAAGAAAAACTGTTTTTT; CDR3 protein: CASSPAGAEEKLFF
D gene: TRBD2; clone size: -; V gene: TRBV18; J gene: TRBJ2-7; CDR3 DNA: TGTGCCAGCTCACCGGGGACTAGCGAAGGAGAGCAGTACTTC; CDR3 protein: CASSPGTSEGEQYF
D gene: -; clone size: -; V gene: TRBV18; J gene: TRBJ1-1; CDR3 DNA: TGTGCTTCAGGGGTAAATAGTGAAGCTTTCTTT; CDR3 protein: CASGVNSEAFF
D gene: -; clone size: few; V gene: TRBV4-2; J gene: TRBJ2-5; CDR3 DNA: TGTGCCAGCAGCCAAGATGGCGGGGAAGGAGAGACCCAGTACTTC; CDR3 protein: CASSQDGGEGETQYF
D gene: TRBD1; clone size: few; V gene: TRBV9; J gene: TRBJ2-3; CDR3 DNA: TGTGCCAGCAGCGTAGCAGCAGGGGGTTTTTCCACAGATACGCAGTATTTT; CDR3 protein: CASSVAAGGFSTDTQYF